The text below deals with one TCR beta chain. Its antigen is not known. Documented time point: week 47, end of study. Vaccine doses each comprised 300 ug of mutant IDH1 20-mer peptide, with topical imiquimod. This specimen belongs to a study of a mutant IDH1 vaccine in newly diagnosed glioma. Study-wide context: Patients began vaccination 4-6 weeks after radiotherapy alone, or with temozolomide cycles. Patients got radiotherapy, temozolomide, or both beforehand, and most got both. Whole-study results and caveats: Apparently unrelated to pseudoprogression were changes in the top peripheral T cell clonotypes.

The V gene end was trimmed by 3 bases and the J gene end by 2 bases; junction bases not matched to a gene: 9. Germline CDR1 SGHTA, CDR2 FQGNSA. The CDR3 runs 17 residues. TCRdb keeps only in-frame clones here, not all; method: immunoSEQ multiplex PCR. The top ten clones hold under 2.5% of a sample with 25,000 to 40,000 clones, approximately 90% of them seen once. This sequence joins TRBV7-2 and TRBJ2-5; 10 positions match TRBD2. The origin of this receptor is a man in his forties with glioma. Sequences were derived from PBMCs, sampled from a glioma patient whose treatment included an IDH1 peptide vaccine. CDR3 sequence reads: CASSFSGRIRRQETQYF. The CDR3 nucleotides are TGTGCCAGCAGCTTTAGCGGGAGGATCAGGAGGCAAGAGACCCAGTACTTC.